This T cell receptor (beta chain) was obtained from a study of T cells in Graves' hyperthyroidism and ophthalmopathy. Whole-study results and caveats: Ophthalmopathy, as predicted by the model, came a median 6.5 months after the prediction. A model built on 13 V-J features separated ophthalmopathy from stable hyperthyroidism. Most thyroid-expanded clonotypes above 0.001 were also found in blood.

Not enrolled were patients with uncontrolled infection, other autoimmune disease, pregnancy or lactation. RNA transcripts gave rise to amplified TCR beta CDR3 regions. TCR CDR3 underwent first-round RT-PCR with the HTBI primer set. Each CDR3 protein gets one entry after TCRdb re-called the multiplex PCR reads with MiXCR. The data hold around 500,000 distinct CDR3 sequences, with 14% observed a single time. This clonotype was recorded a few times. Its specificity is unknown. This CDR3 comprises 14 residues. V was shortened by 1 base and J by 0 bases, with 5 bases between the two germline ends. Germline V gene lookup returns CDR1 LNHDA and CDR2 SQIVND (reference sequence).

The sequence was obtained from a woman aged 40-49 years with Graves' hyperthyroidism. Sequenced: blood. The rearrangement uses TRBV19 and TRBJ2-3; D is undetermined. The CDR3 loop reads CASSIAVSTDTQYF. DNA of the CDR3: TGTGCCAGTAGTATAGCTGTAAGCACAGATACGCAGTATTTT.